What follows describes a single TCR beta chain. Its specific antigen is unknown. Base qualities are missing; no much larger clone stands one base away. The CDR3 regions of human TCRbeta chains were analyzed by immunosequencing. In the paper's pipeline: TCRs in the repertoires were matched against a reference library of SARS-CoV-2-specific TCRs that had been generated with the MIRA antigen-specificity platform. Breadth was defined as the fraction of unique TCRs that were SARS-CoV-2-associated, and depth was defined as the fraction of total T cells that were SARS-CoV-2-associated. Using the MIRA data, every spike-specific TCR was mapped to the spike region that the TCR reacted to and assigned to either a CD4 or a CD8 class. Log10-transformed breadth and depth values were compared by one-way ANOVA with Sidak's multiple comparisons tests. Here the immuneACCESS table is served through TCRdb, limited to in-frame sequences with V and J called. Missing clones are a known gap in these copies; in checked studies unresolved V genes cover under half, and the rest lacks a known reason. V, J and clone size derive from that table, while D and trimming were established from the DNA sequence. This sample lists approximately 110,000 clones; roughly 85% were detected once. The ten largest clones represent less than 2.5% of the sample.

This specimen comes from a study of T cell responses to AZD1222 COVID-19 vaccine (dated by TCRdb to 2020 to 2022). In the study overall: TCR sequencing covered 233 trial participants: about 210 given two doses of AZD1222 and 26 given two doses of MenACWY control vaccine. Enrollment into the trials was organized by age into subgroups of 18-55, 56-69 and 70-plus years, and those subgroups contained about 160, 30 and 59 TCR-sequenced participants, respectively. Results the study describes overall, beyond this receptor: Conclusions about previously exposed vaccinees are limited, since just five or six AZD1222 recipients were seropositive for SARS-CoV-2 at baseline. The whole spike protein was spanned by vaccine-associated CD4 TCRs, and dominant responses were seen in regions 160-218 and 743-854. Because no day 14 peak-response samples were available, repertoires were characterized only after the peak T cell response. Most participants were white British and females outnumbered males, and the authors suggested that clonal diversity may have been underestimated. After two AZD1222 doses, spike-specific TCR breadth and depth were significantly higher than at day 0 and than in MenACWY recipients. Reportedly, almost half of the unique spike-specific TCRs recognized epitopes lying outside the regions that are mutated in the B.1.351 and B.1.1.7 variants. In the small 56-69-year group, the increase in depth fell short of significance, most likely because of low power.

Ends trimmed: V by 2 bases, J by 6 bases; bases unmatched to a gene: 5. Including cysteine and phenylalanine, the CDR3 has 14 amino acids. This entry keeps only the CDR3 DNA: 42 bases, framed from base 1. CDR1 SGHNT and CDR2 YYREEE were looked up in the germline V gene (reference sequence). The time point label, as the study defines it: about 28 days (+/-7) after the second vaccine dose. AZD1222 recipients whose second dose came at about 4 weeks and those whose second dose came at about 12 weeks were combined into one group, since spike-specific TCR depth and breadth did not differ between the two schedules. The vaccinee samples were drawn from two UK trials, COV001 and COV002, one of which was a single-blind randomized controlled phase 2/3 trial testing AZD1222 (ChAdOx1 nCoV-19) in healthy adults. Trial participant PBMC samples were collected at day 0 and day 28 after the second dose for TCRbeta chain sequencing.

The source of this sequence is an adult who received the AZD1222 COVID-19 vaccine. This chain is built from TRBV5-4 and TRBJ2-1; TRBD2 agrees with 7 junctional bases. This material consisted of peripheral blood, taken 28 days after the second AZD1222 dose. The CDR3 here reads CASSFEGGPNEQFF. In nucleotide form, the sequence is TGTGCCAGCAGCTTCGAGGGAGGGCCCAATGAGCAGTTCTTC.